This TCR beta chain originates from a study of T cells in narcolepsy. Study summary: Enrolled donors included narcolepsy type 1 or type 2 patients and healthy controls.

Germline CDR1 is MDHEN and CDR2 is SYDVKM. The V gene lost 6 bases and the J gene lost 1 base, with 9 bases spanning the gap. The CDR3 totals 13 residues. Points from the study as a whole: Autoreactive clone sequences were missing from some blood memory CD4+ repertoires.

Assay: immunoSEQ multiplex PCR; the TCRdb copy retains only in-frame clones and omits some. The sample includes under 40,000 clones, around 83% seen only once; the top ten take 0.55% to 0.8%. Worth noting for this clone: What it recognizes is unknown.

The clonotype was recovered from a human donor in good health. Material: memory (CD45RA-) CD4+ T cells from blood. This chain links TRBV28 with TRBJ1-1; D call uncertain. CDR3 in DNA: TGTGCCAGCAGAACCCAGCCGAACACTGAAGCTTTCTTT. Protein sequence: CASRTQPNTEAFF. The variable domain in full, completed from reference TRBV28 and TRBJ1-1, reads DVKVTQSSRYLVKRTGEKVFLECVQDMDHENMFWYRQDPGLGLRLIYFSYDVKMKEKGDIPEGYSVSREKKERFSLILESASTNQTSMYLCASRTQPNTEAFFGQGTRLTVV.